These 21 T cell receptor beta chains were sequenced from one sample in a study of shared clonotypes between healthy human individuals. Repertoires were generated with immunoSEQ multiplex PCR, while TCRdb's copy carries only in-frame clones and drops some. Seen here are hundreds of thousands of clones, about 74% observed once, and the top ten hold roughly 1.7%. The sequencing input was memory CD4+ T cells sorted from blood. Indicated subset: CD45RA-negative fraction. The receptors come from a woman aged 25 to 39 in good health.

A few counts support this clone. The J gene is TRBJ2-5, the V gene TRBV29-1; 12 bases align to TRBD2. Germline CDR1 SQVTM, CDR2 ANQGSEA. CDR3 length equals 14 residues. V dropped 7 bases and J dropped 4; count of bases not matched to a gene: 7. The CDR3 here is CSARLAGERETQYF. For the CDR3, the DNA is TGCAGCGCTAGACTAGCGGGAGAACGAGAGACCCAGTACTTC.

The chain joins TRBV19 to TRBJ1-2; D is ambiguous. Trimming removed 7 bases from V and 0 bases from J, with 18 bases in between. Germline lookup yields CDR1 LNHDA and CDR2 SQIVND (reference sequence). The CDR3 consists of 16 residues. CDR3 sequence: CASKPGSGRPNYGYTF. DNA for the CDR3: TGTGCCAGTAAACCGGGGTCAGGTAGACCTAACTATGGCTACACCTTC.

This clone occurred a few times. The V call is TRBV6-5, the J call TRBJ1-1, with D unresolved. From germline, CDR1 is MNHEY and CDR2 SVGAGI. Trimming stripped 0 bases from V and 3 bases from J, with 11 bases between. CDR3 length: 15 amino acids. The CDR3 loop is CASSYSQRSDTEAFF. Written as DNA, the CDR3 is TGTGCCAGCAGTTACTCTCAAAGATCAGACACTGAAGCTTTCTTT.

The rearrangement links TRBV6-1 to TRBJ1-1, with TRBD1 matching over 7 bases. V lost 4 bases to trimming and J lost 0 bases; unmatched junction nucleotides: 2. The CDR3 has 14 residues. The germline CDR1 and CDR2 sequences are MNHNS and SASEGT. The CDR3 nucleotides read TGTGCCAGCAGTGCGGGACAGATGAACACTGAAGCTTTCTTT. It is translated as CASSAGQMNTEAFF.

This chain connects TRBV28 to TRBJ1-1; D not certain. CDR3 length equals 14 residues. Trimming stripped 2 bases from V and 4 bases from J, with 11 bases between. CDR1 and CDR2 from the germline V gene are MDHEN and SYDVKM. The CDR3 spells CASSLVQVGTEAFF. In DNA form, the CDR3 reads TGTGCCAGCAGTTTAGTTCAGGTTGGCACTGAAGCTTTCTTT.

A remark on this clone: Other DNA sequences from this sample encode an identical CDR3 as well. The V gene is TRBV9, the J gene TRBJ1-3; a possible D gene is TRBD1 (5 bases). V gave up 2 bases and J gave up 2 bases, with 8 bases separating them. CDR3 length equals 14 residues. Germline values: CDR1 SGDLS, CDR2 YYNGEE. CDR3 sequence (DNA): TGTGCCAGCAGCGTCGGGACTGCTGGAAACACCATATATTTT. It is translated as CASSVGTAGNTIYF.

J is TRBJ1-3 and V is TRBV14; D gene unclear. Trimming took off 1 base at V and 4 bases at J, with 11 bases between the two ends. Per the germline V gene, CDR1 is SGHDN and CDR2 is FVKESK. The length of the CDR3 is 15 residues. The CDR3 protein is CASSQGITQGNTIYF. The CDR3 DNA sequence: TGTGCCAGCAGCCAAGGGATAACTCAGGGAAACACCATATATTTT.

This clone was recorded many times. This chain uses TRBV4-1 with TRBJ1-1, with D uncertain. V lost 1 base and J lost 1, with 4 bases in between. Germline CDR1 MGHRA, CDR2 YSYEKL. The CDR3 is made up of 13 amino acids. Here the CDR3 reads CASSQGQNTEAFF. The DNA for the CDR3 is TGCGCCAGCAGCCAAGGTCAGAACACTGAAGCTTTCTTT.

Ten or more counts support this clone. The same CDR3 also results from other DNA sequences found in this sample. This chain links TRBV28 with TRBJ1-1; 9 bases line up with TRBD1. This CDR3 comprises 13 residues. V trimming: 9 bases; J trimming: 2 bases; junction bases outside the gene matches: 4. Looked up from germline, CDR1 is MDHEN and CDR2 is SYDVKM. The CDR3 loop reads CASQGQGNTEAFF. CDR3 nucleotides: TGTGCCAGTCAGGGACAGGGAAACACTGAAGCTTTCTTT.

This rearrangement joins TRBV5-1 to TRBJ2-7, with 10 nucleotides matching TRBD1. J lost 3 bases, V lost 4 bases, and 4 bases had no gene match. The CDR3 is 14 residues long. Germline loops: CDR1 SGHRS, CDR2 YFSETQ. Written as DNA, the CDR3 is TGCGCCAGCAGCACCCGGACAGGGGGCTACGAGCAGTACTTC. Translation: CASSTRTGGYEQYF.

The V call is TRBV7-9, the J call TRBJ2-5; 12 positions agree with TRBD2. With V trimmed by 2 bases and J by 5 bases, 9 bases remained unmatched. Germline CDR1 is SEHNR and CDR2 is FQNEAQ (reference sequence). The CDR3 contains 17 residues. The CDR3 spells CASSLSETSGRFETQYF. The CDR3 DNA follows: TGTGCCAGCAGCTTATCAGAGACTAGCGGGAGATTTGAGACCCAGTACTTC.

The chain recombines TRBV27 with TRBJ2-3; D unclear. The germline V and J ends were trimmed by 2 bases and 0 bases, with 12 bases remaining between them. Per germline, CDR1 MNHEY and CDR2 SMNVEV (reference sequence). This CDR3 spans 16 amino acids. The CDR3 loop reads CASSLRGPYSTDTQYF. CDR3 nucleotide sequence: TGTGCCAGCAGTTTACGCGGACCGTATAGCACAGATACGCAGTATTTT.

The count of this clone is one. The chain employs TRBV28 and TRBJ2-7; D ambiguous. In germline, CDR1 is MDHEN, CDR2 SYDVKM. V dropped 4 bases and J dropped 7 bases, with 11 bases sitting between them. The length of the CDR3 is 12 residues. CDR3 amino acids: CASSSSEWEQYF. The CDR3 DNA is TGTGCCAGCAGTTCCAGCGAATGGGAGCAGTACTTC.

The V call is TRBV30, the J call TRBJ2-5; TRBD1 might be the D (5 bases). The germline CDR1 and CDR2 sequences are GTSNPN and SVGIG (reference sequence). V shed 8 bases and J shed 2 bases, with 15 bases lying between them. This CDR3 contains 13 residues. CDR3 residues: CANKLAGQETQYF. DNA for the CDR3: TGTGCCAACAAATTAGCAGGGCAAGAGACCCAGTACTTC.

The chain combines TRBV10-1 with TRBJ2-2; D remains ambiguous. This CDR3 region has 13 residues. The germline gives CDR1 WNHNN, CDR2 SYGVQD (reference sequence). V was trimmed by 9 bases and J by 4 bases, leaving 12 bases between them. This chain's CDR3 is CASSRLGTGELFF. The CDR3 nucleotides read TGCGCCAGTTCGAGGCTAGGCACCGGGGAGCTGTTTTTT.

V usage is TRBV28 and J usage is TRBJ2-7; 8 positions match TRBD2. CDR3 length: 16 amino acids. The germline CDR1 and CDR2 sequences are MDHEN and SYDVKM. Unmatched junction bases numbered 7, after V lost 3 bases and J lost 0 bases. CDR3 coding DNA: TGTGCCAGCAGTTTGCGTGGACTAGCTCCCTCCTACGAGCAGTACTTC. Its protein product is CASSLRGLAPSYEQYF.

The chain links TRBV7-2 to TRBJ1-2; no definite D call. The V end was cut by 1 base, the J end by 8 bases, with 11 bases between. CDR1 and CDR2 (germline): SGHTA, FQGNSA. This CDR3 is built from 13 residues. The CDR3 bases are TGTGCCAGCAGCTTAGGGGGAGCACCCGGCTACACCTTC. Translating it yields CASSLGGAPGYTF.

This chain links TRBV30 with TRBJ1-2; TRBD1 aligns across 7 bases. This CDR3 is 15 amino acids long. Unmatched junction bases numbered 16, after V lost 3 bases and J lost 9 bases. Germline CDR1 reads GTSNPN; CDR2 reads SVGIG (reference sequence). The CDR3: CAWSPPRQGSVSYTF. The CDR3 DNA reads as TGTGCCTGGAGCCCCCCCCGACAGGGCTCAGTCAGCTACACCTTC.

J is TRBJ2-3 and V is TRBV5-5; 8 nucleotides match TRBD1. V lost 0 bases, J lost 8 bases, and 8 bases stayed unmatched. CDR1 SGHKS and CDR2 YYEKEE come from the germline V gene (reference sequence). This CDR3 spans 15 amino acids. This chain's CDR3 is CASSLVGQGLVTQYF. CDR3 DNA sequence: TGTGCCAGCAGCTTGGTTGGACAGGGCCTAGTTACGCAGTATTTT.

J is TRBJ2-1 and V is TRBV6-5; TRBD1 or TRBD2 may be the D gene (5 bases each). The CDR3 contains 15 residues. Germline V gives CDR1 MNHEY, CDR2 SVGAGI. V shed 0 bases and J shed 5 bases, with 11 bases lying between them. The CDR3 nucleotides read TGTGCCAGCAGTTACTCAGCCAGGGACCACAATGAGCAGTTCTTC. Translating it yields CASSYSARDHNEQFF.

The chain is built from TRBV28 and TRBJ1-1, with 12 nucleotides matching TRBD1. The V gene's germline CDR1 is MDHEN and CDR2 SYDVKM. With V trimmed by 5 bases and J by 3 bases, 13 bases remained unmatched. This CDR3 contains 18 residues. CDR3 nucleotide sequence: TGTGCCAGCAGTCAGGGACCAGGGACAGGGGGCGGTGACACTGAAGCTTTCTTT. Amino acids: CASSQGPGTGGGDTEAFF.